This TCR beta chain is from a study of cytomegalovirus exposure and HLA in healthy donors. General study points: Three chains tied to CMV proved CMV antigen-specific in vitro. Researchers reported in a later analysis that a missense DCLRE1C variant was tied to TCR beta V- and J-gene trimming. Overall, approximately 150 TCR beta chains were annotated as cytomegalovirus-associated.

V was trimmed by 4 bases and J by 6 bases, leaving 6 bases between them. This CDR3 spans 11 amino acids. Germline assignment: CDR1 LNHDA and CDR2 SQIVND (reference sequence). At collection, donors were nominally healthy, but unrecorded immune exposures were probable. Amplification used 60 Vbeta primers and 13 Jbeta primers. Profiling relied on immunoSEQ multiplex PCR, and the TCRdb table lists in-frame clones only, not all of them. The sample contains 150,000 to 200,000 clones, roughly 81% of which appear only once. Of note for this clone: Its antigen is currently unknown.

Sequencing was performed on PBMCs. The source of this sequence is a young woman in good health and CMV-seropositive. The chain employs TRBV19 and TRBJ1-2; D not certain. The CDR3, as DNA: TGTGCCAGTAGTAGGCAGGATGGCTACACCTTC. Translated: CASSRQDGYTF.